Below, 5 T cell receptor beta chains from the same sample are listed, as sequenced in a study of T cell responses to AZD1222 COVID-19 vaccine. Here immunoSEQ multiplex PCR was the method, and the copy in TCRdb shows in-frame clones only, minus some. Of more than 140,000 clones in the sample, approximately 90% are singletons; the top ten hold less than 2.5%. The sample consisted of peripheral blood, taken on day 0 of AZD1222 vaccination. Source of these receptors: an adult in good health.

The CDR3 loop reads CASSFQVQGGYTF. The CDR3 DNA is TGTGCCAGCAGTTTTCAGGTGCAGGGTGGCTACACCTTC. The chain links TRBV12-3 or TRBV12-4 to TRBJ1-2; maybe TRBD1 (5 bases). Trimming removed 3 bases at V and 7 bases at J, with 12 bases between. The CDR3 length is 13 residues.

This chain joins TRBV4-2 and TRBJ1-2; no firm D call. The V gene lost 0 bases and the J gene lost 4 bases, with 12 bases spanning the gap. Germline CDR1 reads LGHNA; CDR2 reads YNFKEQ. The CDR3 extends over 15 amino acids. CDR3 amino acids: CASSQEIDGFYGYTF. CDR3 nucleotide sequence: TGTGCCAGCAGCCAAGAGATCGACGGCTTCTATGGCTACACCTTC.

The CDR3 here is CASSEPRVGSYNEQFF. CDR3 bases: TGCGCCAGCAGTGAGCCTCGGGTCGGGTCCTACAATGAGCAGTTCTTC. This chain uses TRBV10-1 with TRBJ2-1; D is unresolved. Germline CDR1 is WNHNN and CDR2 is SYGVQD (reference sequence). The germline V and J ends were trimmed by 2 bases and 1 base, with 12 bases remaining between them. The CDR3 runs to 16 residues.

The genes are TRBV19 and TRBJ1-4; 7 bases line up with TRBD1. V shed 9 bases, J shed 3 bases, and the junction held 4 bases outside the gene matches. Germline lookup yields CDR1 LNHDA and CDR2 SQIVND (reference sequence). The CDR3 runs 13 residues. The DNA of the CDR3 is TGTGCCAGCCGACAGGGAGCTAATGAAAAACTGTTTTTT. Translation gives CASRQGANEKLFF.

The rearrangement joins TRBV5-1 to TRBJ1-1; D call uncertain. The germline V gene encodes CDR1 SGHRS and CDR2 YFSETQ. Between the trimmed V and J ends, which lost 4 bases and 0 bases, there was a span of 13 bases. The length of the CDR3 is 15 residues. This CDR3 reads CASSAVPEMNTEAFF. DNA of the CDR3: TGCGCCAGCAGCGCGGTGCCAGAAATGAACACTGAAGCTTTCTTT.